Listed below are T cell receptor beta chains from one sample, sequenced in a study of T cells in Graves' hyperthyroidism and ophthalmopathy. TCRdb reanalysed the multiplex PCR reads using MiXCR and keeps one entry per CDR3 protein. The data contain roughly 570,000 distinct CDR3 sequences, less than 20% of them seen just once; the ten biggest clones take up around 7.3%. The specimen was blood. These receptors all come from a woman in her 30s with Graves' hyperthyroidism. Both conserved end residues are part of each CDR3. A D gene is named only where the DNA matches it firmly. Where a row states a size, it is once, few, many or the class of an expanded clone; other rows omit it.

d_call j_call clone_size v_call cdr3_aa cdr3_nt
NA TRBJ2-2 few TRBV14 CASTRGVGAGELFF TGTGCCAGCACACGTGGCGTAGGGGCCGGGGAGCTGTTTTTT
NA TRBJ1-1 many TRBV12-3/TRBV12-4 CASTPALGMNTEAFF TGTGCCAGCACCCCGGCCTTGGGGATGAACACTGAAGCTTTCTTT
TRBD2 TRBJ2-2 NA TRBV7-2 CASRPAPLAGVTGELFF TGTGCCAGCAGGCCCGCCCCTTTAGCGGGAGTCACCGGGGAGCTGTTTTTT
NA TRBJ2-5 many TRBV28 CASSLAGKETQYF TGTGCCAGCAGTTTGGCAGGGAAAGAGACCCAGTACTTC
TRBD1 TRBJ2-1 once TRBV7-2 CASSLSGTGSYNEQFF TGTGCCAGCAGTCTCTCCGGGACAGGATCCTACAATGAGCAGTTCTTC
NA TRBJ2-1 once TRBV18 CASSPNQETQFF TGTGCCAGCTCACCGAACCAAGAGACCCAGTTCTTC
TRBD1 TRBJ2-7 NA TRBV4-1 CTSNHPGQGSYEQYF TGCACCAGCAACCACCCGGGACAGGGGTCCTACGAGCAGTACTTC
NA TRBJ2-7 NA TRBV30 CAWNRVRTGEQYF TGTGCCTGGAATCGGGTCAGAACGGGCGAGCAGTACTTC
NA TRBJ2-5 NA TRBV28 CASSFIAEDQETQYF TGTGCCAGCAGTTTTATAGCGGAGGACCAAGAGACCCAGTACTTC
NA TRBJ2-1 many TRBV11-3 CASSTRLQHEQFF TGTGCCAGCAGCACTCGACTTCAGCATGAGCAGTTCTTC
NA TRBJ1-6 many TRBV10-3 CAISEEGRVTSSPLHF TGTGCCATCAGTGAAGAGGGCAGGGTTACATCATCACCCCTCCACTTT
TRBD1 TRBJ1-5 many TRBV28 CASMVGTGGSQPQHF TGTGCCAGCATGGTCGGTACAGGGGGAAGTCAGCCCCAGCATTTT
NA TRBJ2-5 NA TRBV18 CASSPPSGVETQYF TGTGCCAGCTCACCACCGTCGGGAGTTGAGACCCAGTACTTC
TRBD2 TRBJ2-1 many TRBV7-2 CASSLAQSSGDNEQFF TGTGCCAGCAGCTTAGCACAGTCTAGCGGGGACAATGAGCAGTTCTTC
TRBD2 TRBJ2-1 many TRBV11-2 CASSSTSVGDNEQFF TGTGCCAGCAGCTCCACTAGCGTTGGGGACAATGAGCAGTTCTTC
TRBD2 TRBJ2-5 many TRBV7-2 CASSLGGLAQETQYF TGTGCCAGCAGCTTAGGGGGACTAGCTCAAGAGACCCAGTACTTC
NA TRBJ1-1 NA TRBV6-1 CASSQQGPSEAFF TGTGCCAGCAGCCAGCAGGGCCCTTCTGAAGCTTTCTTT
NA TRBJ2-5 many TRBV28 CASCPNGGLRQETQYF TGTGCCAGCTGCCCCAATGGGGGATTACGCCAAGAGACCCAGTACTTC
NA TRBJ1-1 few TRBV19 CASSIYRNTEAFF TGTGCCAGTAGTATCTACAGAAACACTGAAGCTTTCTTT
NA TRBJ2-1 many TRBV3-1 CASSQDWGSDEQFF TGTGCCAGCAGCCAAGATTGGGGGTCAGACGAGCAGTTCTTC
NA TRBJ2-3 few TRBV5-6 CASSRASRSTDTQYF TGTGCCAGCAGCCGAGCGTCCAGAAGCACAGATACGCAGTATTTT
NA TRBJ1-5 few TRBV28 CASTGAQVYYSNQPQHF TGTGCCAGCACAGGAGCCCAGGTTTATTATAGCAATCAGCCCCAGCATTTT
TRBD1 TRBJ2-4 NA TRBV19 CASSLGTGGSKNIQYF TGTGCCAGTAGTCTCGGGACAGGGGGATCCAAAAACATTCAGTACTTC
TRBD2 TRBJ2-1 many TRBV28 CASRRGASGGNEQFF TGTGCCAGCAGGCGAGGGGCTAGCGGGGGCAATGAGCAGTTCTTC
TRBD1 TRBJ1-1 many TRBV7-9 CASSLETGQVEAFF TGTGCCAGCAGCTTAGAGACAGGGCAAGTTGAAGCTTTCTTT
TRBD1 TRBJ1-6 NA TRBV18 CASSRDSRSSYNSPLHF TGTGCCAGCTCACGGGACAGCAGGAGCTCCTATAATTCACCCCTCCACTTT
TRBD1 TRBJ2-1 few TRBV12-5 CASGFGQAAEQFF TGTGCTAGTGGTTTCGGACAGGCCGCTGAGCAGTTCTTC
TRBD2 TRBJ2-7 NA TRBV4-1 CASSQGRTSGGLYEQYF TGCGCCAGCAGCCAAGGACGAACTAGCGGGGGCCTCTACGAGCAGTACTTC
NA TRBJ1-5 few TRBV15 CATSRGGGDNQPQHF TGTGCCACCAGCAGGGGGGGTGGGGACAATCAGCCCCAGCATTTT
NA TRBJ2-7 many TRBV6-2/TRBV6-3 CASSYASSGGHSYEQYF TGTGCCAGCAGTTACGCCTCCTCGGGGGGCCATTCCTACGAGCAGTACTTC
NA TRBJ2-1 few TRBV12-3/TRBV12-4 CASRSSLSSSYNEQFF TGTGCCAGCAGGTCTAGCCTTAGTTCCTCCTACAATGAGCAGTTCTTC
TRBD1 TRBJ1-1 many TRBV12-3/TRBV12-4 CASSLRTGDDTEAFF TGTGCCAGCAGTCTAAGAACAGGGGACGACACTGAAGCTTTCTTT
TRBD1 TRBJ1-6 NA TRBV20-1 CSAGTGTDYSPLHF TGCAGTGCTGGAACCGGGACAGACTACTCACCCCTCCACTTT
NA TRBJ2-7 many TRBV29-1 CSVGLPEVYEQYF TGCAGCGTTGGCCTCCCGGAAGTGTACGAGCAGTACTTC
NA TRBJ2-1 NA TRBV6-1 CASSPTTGYNEQFF TGTGCCAGCTCACCTACGACCGGATACAATGAGCAGTTCTTC
TRBD1 TRBJ1-4 NA TRBV12-3/TRBV12-4 CASRLSTGVHEKLFF TGTGCCAGCAGGCTCTCTACAGGGGTACATGAAAAACTGTTTTTT
TRBD2 TRBJ2-1 few TRBV6-5 CASSYSGTGTSGRFYNEQFF TGTGCCAGCAGTTACTCGGGGACAGGGACTAGCGGGAGGTTCTACAATGAGCAGTTCTTC
NA TRBJ2-2 many TRBV5-1 CASSSPSDTGELFF TGCGCCAGCAGCTCTCCTAGCGACACCGGGGAGCTGTTTTTT